This T cell receptor beta chain emerged from a study of cytomegalovirus exposure and HLA in healthy donors. On the study more broadly: Across more than 350 genotyped donors, over 70% landed in the Caucasian-associated ancestry cluster.

The primer mix had 60 Vbeta and 13 Jbeta primers. Profiled with immunoSEQ multiplex PCR; TCRdb holds only in-frame clones, not every one. The sample records 140,000 or so clones, 70% being singletons. Whereas donors were nominally healthy upon sampling, unrecorded immune exposures were probable. Study-level findings and limits: Under in vitro conditions, three CMV-associated chains were confirmed as specific for CMV antigens.

This clone has ten or more counts. Its cognate antigen is unknown. Input material: PBMCs. This TCR was recovered from a woman in her thirties in good health and CMV-seronegative.

The CDR3 is CASSQDRGRNTEAFF. The DNA of the CDR3 is TGTGCCAGCAGCCAAGACAGGGGGAGGAACACTGAAGCTTTCTTT. The chain is built from TRBV4-2 and TRBJ1-1, with TRBD1 matching over 7 bases. This CDR3 spans 15 amino acids. Germline CDR1 and CDR2: LGHNA and YNFKEQ. V lost 0 bases, J lost 1 base, and 2 bases stayed unmatched.